The sequence of this T cell receptor beta chain was determined in a study of vaccination effects on CD4 cells after COVID-19. Study information: Pre-vaccine samples were drawn 16 days and one week before the first dose.

This CDR3 has 13 residues. J lost 12 bases, V lost 3 bases, and 6 bases had no gene match. Germline CDR1 SGHRS, CDR2 YFSETQ. Sequencing followed a ViraFEST assay step that expanded antigen-specific CD4+ T cells with viral peptide pools. Culturing for about 9 days preceded CD4+ T cell isolation. The person had a PCR-confirmed SARS-CoV-2 infection during March to December 2020. Each well held a few million PBMC cultured with approximately 9.6 ug/ml peptides and around 11 IU/ml IL-2. Comments on this clone: Its antigen is currently unknown.

Overall study results and limits: Marked contraction was observed in infection-induced and vaccine-induced clones late after vaccination. The study got few convalescent patients and did not collect any early post-infection timepoints.

The data were produced by immunoSEQ multiplex PCR, yet TCRdb's version contains in-frame clones alone and is incomplete. Among more than 20,000 clones listed, under 85% were seen once. V usage is TRBV5-1 and J usage is TRBJ2-7; 13 bases are a match to TRBD2. Sequences were derived from CD4+ T cells from PBMCs cultured with a peptide pool, sampled before COVID-19 vaccination. This TCR came from a human donor who had a prior SARS-CoV-2 infection. The CDR3 region is CASSSGTSGILYF. The CDR3 nucleotides read TGCGCCAGCAGCTCCGGGACTAGCGGGATATTGTACTTC. The whole variable domain, remainder taken from reference TRBV5-1 and TRBJ2-7, is KAGVTQTPRYLIKTRGQQVTLSCSPISGHRSVSWYQQTPGQGLQFLFEYFSETQRNKGNFPGRFSGRQFSNSRSEMNVSTLELGDSALYLCASSSGTSGILYFGPGTRLTVT.